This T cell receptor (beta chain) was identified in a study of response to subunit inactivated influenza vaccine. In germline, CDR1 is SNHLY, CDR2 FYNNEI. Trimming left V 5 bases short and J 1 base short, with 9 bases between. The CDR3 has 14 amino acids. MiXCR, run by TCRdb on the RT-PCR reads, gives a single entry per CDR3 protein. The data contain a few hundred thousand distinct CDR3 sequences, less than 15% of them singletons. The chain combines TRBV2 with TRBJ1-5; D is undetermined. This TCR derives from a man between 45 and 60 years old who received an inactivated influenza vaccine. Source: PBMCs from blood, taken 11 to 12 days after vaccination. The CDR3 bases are TGTGCCAGCAGTCTGATCGCCAGCAATCAGCCCCAGCATTTT. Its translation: CASSLIASNQPQHF. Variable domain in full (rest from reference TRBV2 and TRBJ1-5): EPEVTQTPSHQVTQMGQEVILRCVPISNHLYFYWYRQILGQKVEFLVSFYNNEISEKSEIFDDQFSVERPDGSNFTLKIRSTKLEDSAMYFCASSLIASNQPQHFGDGTRLSIL.